The present entry profiles one TCR beta chain with its context. This entry belongs to a study of blood T cells in healthy people across ages. Then a second PCR, running about 6 to 12 cycles, was carried out with a sample-barcoded 5' primer and a J-beta primer mix. MiXCR was run by TCRdb on the 5' RACE reads, yielding one entry per CDR3 protein. The sample consists of 700,000 to 950,000 distinct CDR3 sequences, 58% of them appearing once. This CDR3 region has 13 residues. V dropped 3 bases and J dropped 2 bases, with 8 bases sitting between them. Per the germline V gene, CDR1 is SEHNR and CDR2 is FQNEAQ (reference sequence).

The chain couples TRBV7-9 to TRBJ2-7; D is uncertain. The TCR originated in a man aged 25 to 45 in good health. Sequenced sample: blood. The CDR3 loop is CASSFLVTYEQYF. The CDR3, as DNA: TGTGCCAGCAGCTTTTTGGTTACCTACGAGCAGTACTTC.